Here is one TCR beta chain with its context. Its cognate antigen is unknown. This specimen belongs to a study of Ad26.COV2.S vaccination and SARS-CoV-2 variants. The treatment denotes: some 20 received Ad26.COV2.S at low or high dose, single or two shots; roughly 5 received placebo; per-sample allocation not given. Collection of the samples took place on day 63 after the first injection of vaccine or placebo. The CDR3 runs 16 residues. Trimming removed 3 bases from V and 0 bases from J; junction bases left unmatched: 7. Germline loops: CDR1 MNHEY, CDR2 SVGAGI. Study observations and caveats: The TCR breadth and depth analyses may have understated or missed part of the total T cell responses.

The method was immunoSEQ multiplex PCR; TCRdb's version includes in-frame clones alone and lacks a portion of them. In the table there are about half a million clones, 70% to 90% of which are singletons. The chain recombines TRBV6-5 with TRBJ1-1; 7 bases are a match to TRBD1. The origin of this receptor is a person aged 18 to 59 who received the Ad26.COV2.S COVID-19 vaccine or a placebo. The sequences come from peripheral blood, collected in a trial of Ad26.COV2.S vaccine versus placebo. This CDR3 reads CASSYYRGAMNTEAFF. The CDR3 DNA reads TGTGCCAGCAGTTATTACAGGGGCGCTATGAACACTGAAGCTTTCTTT.